A single sample gave rise to the 26 T cell receptor beta chains below, sequenced in a study of CD8 T cells in Susac syndrome. It was with random hexamers that about 0.45 to 1 ug RNA was reverse transcribed. From the immunoSEQ multiplex PCR reads, TCRdb called clonotypes with MiXCR, one entry per CDR3 protein. The repertoire includes a few hundred thousand distinct CDR3 sequences, 85% to 95% of them detected once, and just over 0.08% sits in the top ten. The sample comprised CD4+ T cells from PBMCs. These receptors originate from a human donor with multiple sclerosis.

This rearrangement joins TRBV2 to TRBJ1-3; no firm D call. The CDR3 is 15 residues long. Germline CDR1 is SNHLY and CDR2 is FYNNEI. Trimming removed 3 bases at V and 3 bases at J, with 12 bases between. CDR3 in DNA: TGTGCCAGCAGTGAGACACCCGTGATTGGAAACACCATATATTTT. This encodes CASSETPVIGNTIYF. The full variable domain, with the rest looked up from reference TRBV2 and TRBJ1-3, is EPEVTQTPSHQVTQMGQEVILRCVPISNHLYFYWYRQILGQKVEFLVSFYNNEISEKSEIFDDQFSVERPDGSNFTLKIRSTKLEDSAMYFCASSETPVIGNTIYFGEGSWLTVV.

The chain employs TRBV2 and TRBJ1-2; 8 bases line up with TRBD1. The CDR3 sequence is 14 residues long. The germline V gene encodes CDR1 SNHLY and CDR2 FYNNEI. V was clipped by 8 bases and J by 6 bases; unmatched bases: 11. DNA of the CDR3: TGTGCCAGCCACTCGAGGACAGGGAAGGATGGCTACACCTTC. Translation gives CASHSRTGKDGYTF.

A single count supports this clonotype. The genes are TRBV27 and TRBJ2-3; D call uncertain. The CDR3 runs 12 residues. The germline V gene encodes CDR1 MNHEY and CDR2 SMNVEV (reference sequence). The germline V and J ends were trimmed by 8 bases and 1 base, with 7 bases remaining between them. The CDR3 spells CASGPRTDTQYF. The CDR3 DNA reads TGTGCCAGCGGACCACGCACAGATACGCAGTATTTT.

V is TRBV3-1 and J is TRBJ2-1; a weak D match, TRBD2 (6 bases). This CDR3 is 16 amino acids long. Trimming left V 4 bases short and J 1 base short, with 14 bases between. CDR1 LGHDT and CDR2 YNNKEL come from the germline V gene (reference sequence). CDR3 in amino acids: CASSLGGGPSYNEQFF. CDR3 sequence (DNA): TGTGCCAGCAGCCTCGGGGGTGGTCCTTCCTACAATGAGCAGTTCTTC.

CDR3 residues: CASSMGAYQETQYF. The DNA of the CDR3 is TGTGCCAGTAGTATGGGGGCGTACCAAGAGACCCAGTACTTC. The J gene is TRBJ2-5, the V gene TRBV19, with a possible D match to TRBD1 (6 bases). This CDR3 has 14 residues. The germline V and J ends were trimmed by 3 bases and 0 bases, with 8 bases remaining between them. Germline lookup yields CDR1 LNHDA and CDR2 SQIVND (reference sequence).

The V and J genes are TRBV7-9 and TRBJ1-1; D unresolved. V was shortened by 3 bases and J by 5 bases, with 10 bases between the two germline ends. The CDR3 spans 13 residues. Germline-derived CDR1 and CDR2 are SEHNR and FQNEAQ (reference sequence). DNA of the CDR3: TGTGCCAGCAGCTTGGTGAAGAAGACTGAAGCTTTCTTT. Protein product: CASSLVKKTEAFF.

This rearrangement joins TRBV5-1 to TRBJ2-1; D may correspond to TRBD1 or TRBD2 (5 bases each). Germline CDR1 SGHRS, CDR2 YFSETQ. Trimming shortened V by 0 bases and J by 2 bases, and 21 bases separated the two germline ends. The CDR3 sequence is 19 residues long. In DNA, the CDR3 is TGCGCCAGCAGCTTGGTCCGTCAAACAGGTTTGGGAGCCTACAATGAGCAGTTCTTC. This gives the protein CASSLVRQTGLGAYNEQFF.

This clonotype turned up a few times. V gene TRBV29-1 combines with J gene TRBJ2-5; D not resolved. Trimming stripped 3 bases from V and 5 bases from J, with 10 bases between. Germline V gene sequence: CDR1 SQVTM, CDR2 ANQGSEA. CDR3 length: 12 residues. CDR3 nucleotides: TGCAGCGTTGATCCCGGGTTGGAGACCCAGTACTTC. Protein product: CSVDPGLETQYF.

This chain connects TRBV29-1 to TRBJ2-5; D may be TRBD1 (6 bases). Germline V gives CDR1 SQVTM, CDR2 ANQGSEA. There are 13 residues in the CDR3. The V end was cut by 6 bases, the J end by 3 bases, with 14 bases between. CDR3 sequence reads: CSVPWTVEETQYF. The CDR3 nucleotides are TGCAGCGTACCCTGGACAGTTGAAGAGACCCAGTACTTC.

The chain links TRBV2 to TRBJ1-2, with TRBD1 as a possible D gene (6 bases). CDR3 length: 14 amino acids. CDR1 is SNHLY and CDR2 is FYNNEI in the germline V gene. V was trimmed by 6 bases and J by 4 bases, leaving 15 bases between them. CDR3 sequence: CASRDTGLGYGYTF. As DNA, the CDR3 is TGTGCCAGCAGGGATACAGGGCTCGGCTATGGCTACACCTTC.

The chain is built from TRBV7-2 and TRBJ1-2; unclear D gene. There are 14 residues in the CDR3. Germline V gene lookup returns CDR1 SGHTA and CDR2 FQGNSA. V shed 5 bases and J shed 4 bases, with 14 bases lying between them. DNA for the CDR3: TGTGCCAGCAGCCAAGACGGACTGAGCTATGGCTACACCTTC. This gives the protein CASSQDGLSYGYTF.

The CDR3 is CAWSVRRDHFSNSPLHF. CDR3 DNA: TGTGCCTGGAGTGTACGCCGGGACCACTTCTCCAATTCACCCCTCCACTTT. The chain links TRBV30 to TRBJ1-6; D is possibly TRBD1 (5 bases). The CDR3 has 17 amino acids. Germline V lookup: CDR1 GTSNPN, CDR2 SVGIG (reference sequence). V was clipped by 0 bases and J by 7 bases, with 19 bases between them.

The chain uses TRBV3-1 and TRBJ1-2, with D tentatively TRBD1 (6 bases). Germline V gene lookup returns CDR1 LGHDT and CDR2 YNNKEL (reference sequence). This CDR3 region has 15 residues. The V end lost 2 bases, the J end lost 4 bases, and 14 bases lay between the germline ends. The chain's CDR3 is CASSQNIGGIYGYTF. The DNA of the CDR3 is TGTGCCAGCAGCCAAAATATAGGGGGAATCTATGGCTACACCTTC.

CDR3 region: CASSPRDSLGRTEAFF. The CDR3 DNA reads as TGTGCCAGCAGCCCGCGGGACAGTCTTGGGAGGACTGAAGCTTTCTTT. V and J are TRBV3-1 and TRBJ1-1; 7 nucleotides align to TRBD1. The CDR3 covers 16 residues. The V segment lost 4 bases and the J segment 5 bases; nucleotides outside the gene matches: 13. Germline V gene data show CDR1 as LGHDT and CDR2 as YNNKEL (reference sequence).

V usage is TRBV30 and J usage is TRBJ1-1; D gene ambiguous. Trimming cost V 0 bases and J 4 bases, with 12 bases left between them. The germline V gene encodes CDR1 GTSNPN and CDR2 SVGIG (reference sequence). This CDR3 comprises 14 residues. The CDR3 protein is CAWSVPGFSTEAFF. The CDR3 DNA reads as TGTGCCTGGAGTGTACCAGGTTTTAGCACTGAAGCTTTCTTT.

The J gene is TRBJ2-7, the V gene TRBV9; TRBD2 agrees at 14 bases. CDR1 and CDR2 from the germline V gene are SGDLS and YYNGEE. With 4 bases clipped from V and 3 bases from J, the junction kept 3 bases outside the gene matches. The CDR3 contains 15 residues. CDR3 DNA: TGTGCCAGCAGCTTCGGGACTAGCGGGAGCTACGAGCAGTACTTC. It yields the protein CASSFGTSGSYEQYF.

This chain links TRBV20-1 with TRBJ2-7, with TRBD2 matching 10 bases. The germline V gene encodes CDR1 DFQATT and CDR2 SNEGSKA (reference sequence). This CDR3 has 13 amino acids. Here the CDR3 reads CRGTTSGPYEQYF. Here the CDR3 DNA reads TGCAGGGGCACGACTAGCGGGCCCTACGAGCAGTACTTC.

V usage is TRBV27 and J usage is TRBJ1-6; D gene ambiguous. This CDR3 has 12 residues. V was clipped by 5 bases and J by 7 bases, with 6 bases between them. Germline loops: CDR1 MNHEY, CDR2 SMNVEV (reference sequence). The CDR3 DNA reads as TGTGCCAGCAGTGTAGCGAATTCACCCCTCCACTTT. Amino acids: CASSVANSPLHF.

The V call is TRBV30, the J call TRBJ1-1; D remains ambiguous. With 3 bases removed from V and 1 base from J, the gap between germline ends came to 9 bases. Per germline, CDR1 GTSNPN and CDR2 SVGIG (reference sequence). CDR3 length: 13 residues. The DNA of the CDR3 is TGTGCCTGGAGGGGTGGCTGGAACACTGAAGCTTTCTTT. Its protein is CAWRGGWNTEAFF.

The J gene is TRBJ2-1, the V gene TRBV2; 10 bases fit TRBD2. This CDR3 spans 11 amino acids. V was clipped by 6 bases and J by 10 bases; unmatched bases: 0. The germline gives CDR1 SNHLY, CDR2 FYNNEI. CDR3 region: CASRLAGEQFF. The DNA for the CDR3 is TGTGCCAGCAGACTAGCGGGGGAGCAGTTCTTC.

This chain joins TRBV3-1 and TRBJ1-2; no reliable D call. V lost 0 bases and J 8 bases, leaving 19 bases between the germline ends. The CDR3 is 16 residues long. Germline values: CDR1 LGHDT, CDR2 YNNKEL (reference sequence). The chain's CDR3 is CASSQDGLRPSGGYTF. In DNA, the CDR3 is TGTGCCAGCAGCCAAGACGGCCTAAGACCCAGTGGCGGCTACACCTTC.

The genes are TRBV7-8 and TRBJ1-5; D is unresolved. Trimming took off 1 base at V and 4 bases at J, with 5 bases between the two ends. Per the germline V gene, CDR1 is SGHVS and CDR2 is FQNEAQ. This CDR3 has 13 residues. Written as DNA, the CDR3 is TGTGCCAGCAGCTTAGTAACTAATCAGCCCCAGCATTTT. This translates into CASSLVTNQPQHF.

CDR3 residues: CSAIWTEAFF. For the CDR3, the DNA is TGCAGTGCTATCTGGACTGAAGCTTTCTTT. V gene TRBV20-1 combines with J gene TRBJ1-1; D call uncertain. This CDR3 comprises 10 residues. Germline values: CDR1 DFQATT, CDR2 SNEGSKA (reference sequence). Between the trimmed V and J ends, which lost 4 bases and 5 bases, there was a span of 5 bases.

The chain combines TRBV2 with TRBJ2-7; 9 bases are a match to TRBD2. J was trimmed by 3 bases and V by 11 bases; bases with no gene match: 11. This CDR3 has 14 amino acids. Germline assignment: CDR1 SNHLY and CDR2 FYNNEI. The DNA for the CDR3 is TGTGCCCGCGGGGGGGAGGGGATTAGCTACGAGCAGTACTTC. Translation: CARGGEGISYEQYF.

The chain carries TRBV29-1 and TRBJ2-1, with 7 nucleotides matching TRBD1. V was clipped by 0 bases and J by 11 bases; unmatched bases: 10. Germline CDR1 SQVTM, CDR2 ANQGSEA. The CDR3 runs 14 residues. This CDR3 reads CSVEDRGRGQKQFF. DNA for the CDR3: TGCAGCGTTGAAGATAGGGGTAGGGGACAGAAGCAGTTCTTC.

V and J are TRBV24-1 and TRBJ2-1; 7 bases line up with TRBD1. The V gene's germline CDR1 is KGHDR and CDR2 SFDVKD. With V trimmed by 3 bases and J by 0 bases, 4 bases remained unmatched. The CDR3 extends over 16 amino acids. The CDR3 protein is CATSDPRDSSYNEQFF. As DNA, the CDR3 is TGTGCCACCAGTGATCCACGGGACAGCTCCTACAATGAGCAGTTCTTC.